A single sample gave rise to the 15 T cell receptor beta chains below, sequenced in a study of beta chain features in type 1 diabetes (dated by TCRdb to the late 2010s). The method was the immunoSEQ multiplex PCR assay. The High Capacity cDNA Reverse Transcription Kit was used to reverse transcribe all of the isolated RNA, meaning that expressed TCRB transcripts were what got sequenced. Here the immuneACCESS table is served through TCRdb, limited to in-frame sequences with V and J called. Missing clones are a known gap in these copies; in checked studies unresolved V genes cover under half, and the rest lacks a known reason. Recorded for this sample are 810,000 or so clones; roughly 16% of them occurred a single time. The ten largest clonotypes hold 0.023% of the sample. Sequencing was carried out using naive CD4+ T cells from blood. The intended sense of this specimen's cell subset or site label: true naive CD4+ T cells. The receptors shown here come from a woman aged 18 to 35 in good health.

This clone was seen a few times. The rearrangement links TRBV9 to TRBJ1-1, with unresolved D. The CDR3 covers 14 residues. Germline V gives CDR1 SGDLS, CDR2 YYNGEE. V dropped 0 bases and J dropped 3 bases, with 9 bases sitting between them. This chain's CDR3 is CASSVGVADTEAFF. The CDR3 DNA reads as TGTGCCAGCAGCGTAGGGGTTGCAGACACTGAAGCTTTCTTT.

V gene TRBV7-9 combines with J gene TRBJ2-5; 13 bases line up with TRBD2. CDR1 is SEHNR, CDR2 FQNEAQ, per germline (reference sequence). The CDR3 is 16 residues long. V lost 4 bases to trimming and J lost 2 bases; unmatched junction nucleotides: 4. The CDR3: CASSSPLAGGQETQYF. The CDR3 DNA reads TGTGCCAGCAGCTCGCCACTAGCGGGGGGGCAAGAGACCCAGTACTTC.

This clone showed up just a few times. The rearrangement links TRBV6-5 to TRBJ1-5, with 7 bases fitting TRBD1. This CDR3 is 15 amino acids long. Germline V gene data show CDR1 as MNHEY and CDR2 as SVGAGI. After removal of 6 bases from V and 2 bases from J, the junction contained 7 bases not matched to a gene. The CDR3, as DNA: TGTGCCAGCAGCAAACAGGGGAGCGGCAATCAGCCCCAGCATTTT. Translating gives CASSKQGSGNQPQHF.

This clone was seen only a few times. The chain combines TRBV5-6 with TRBJ1-2; D remains ambiguous. Trimming stripped 0 bases from V and 4 bases from J, with 7 bases between. The CDR3 spans 13 residues. Germline values: CDR1 SGHDT, CDR2 YYEEEE. CDR3 protein: CASSLDTGYGYTF. The DNA for the CDR3 is TGTGCCAGCAGCTTGGACACGGGCTATGGCTACACCTTC.

This clone was seen a handful of times. This chain connects TRBV4-3 to TRBJ2-3; a possible D gene is TRBD2 (6 bases). CDR1 LGHNA and CDR2 YSLEER come from the germline V gene. V was trimmed by 1 base and J by 2 bases, leaving 10 bases between them. There are 15 residues in the CDR3. CDR3 sequence reads: CASSQGTGVTDTQYF. The CDR3 nucleotides read TGCGCCAGCAGCCAAGGAACGGGAGTCACAGATACGCAGTATTTT.

About this clone: The same CDR3 can be traced to other DNA sequences in this sample. The genes are TRBV18 and TRBJ1-2, with D hard to call. This CDR3 comprises 13 residues. V lost 3 bases, J lost 6 bases, and 11 bases lay in between. Germline V lookup: CDR1 KGHSH, CDR2 LQKENI. The CDR3 DNA reads TGTGCCAGCTCACCTCGGGAGGAGGATGGCTACACCTTC. This codes for CASSPREEDGYTF. The full variable domain, completed using reference TRBV18 and TRBJ1-2, is NAGVMQNPRHLVRRRGQEARLRCSPMKGHSHVYWYRQLPEEGLKFMVYLQKENIIDESGMPKERFSAEFPKEGPSILRIQQVVRGDSAAYFCASSPREEDGYTFGSGTRLTVV.

In its sample, this clone was seen a few times. The chain is built from TRBV18 and TRBJ2-2; TRBD2 is a possible D gene (6 bases). The V gene's germline CDR1 is KGHSH and CDR2 LQKENI. V was shortened by 6 bases and J by 3 bases, with 11 bases between the two germline ends. The CDR3 contains 14 residues. The CDR3 DNA reads TGTGCCAGCTCGGCGGGACGTTACACCGGGGAGCTGTTTTTT. Translating gives CASSAGRYTGELFF.

This clone was observed once. This specimen includes other DNA sequences encoding the same CDR3. The rearrangement joins TRBV23-1 to TRBJ2-7, with D hard to call. TRBV23-1 is known as an ORF, though its function is uncertain. This CDR3 region has 16 residues. Deletions cut 4 bases from V and 5 bases from J, with 21 bases between. CDR3 DNA: TGCGCCAGCAGTCGGGTCCGTGCCCGCCTATCCCACGAGCAGTACTTC. Residues: CASSRVRARLSHEQYF.

The chain links TRBV2 to TRBJ2-7; tentatively, D is TRBD1 or TRBD2 (6 bases each). The CDR3 loop spans 12 amino acids. Germline CDR1 and CDR2: SNHLY and FYNNEI. V dropped 7 bases and J dropped 5 bases, with 12 bases sitting between them. CDR3 coding DNA: TGTGCCAGCACCCTAGGGGGGAACGAGCAGTACTTC. This sequence encodes CASTLGGNEQYF.

V gene TRBV9 combines with J gene TRBJ2-2; D is perhaps TRBD2 (5 bases). Germline loops: CDR1 SGDLS, CDR2 YYNGEE. This CDR3 has 14 residues. V gave up 5 bases and J gave up 3 bases, with 11 bases separating them. CDR3 nucleotide sequence: TGTGCCAGCAGTAGCAGCGGACACACCGGGGAGCTGTTTTTT. The encoded protein is CASSSSGHTGELFF.

This clone was picked up a small number of times. The chain carries TRBV2 and TRBJ2-2, with 13 bases aligning to TRBD2. The V gene's germline CDR1 is SNHLY and CDR2 FYNNEI. The CDR3 length is 14 residues. J gave up 6 bases and V 6 bases, and 1 base lay outside the gene matches. CDR3 sequence (DNA): TGTGCCAGCAGGGGACTAGCGGGATCCGGGGAGCTGTTTTTT. It translates to CASRGLAGSGELFF.

The V call is TRBV9, the J call TRBJ2-3, with 11 bases matching TRBD2. Germline loops: CDR1 SGDLS, CDR2 YYNGEE. V was clipped by 4 bases and J by 2 bases; unmatched bases: 6. The CDR3 is 16 residues long. The CDR3 sequence is CASSSRLAGSTDTQYF. As DNA, the CDR3 is TGTGCCAGCAGCTCAAGACTAGCGGGATCCACAGATACGCAGTATTTT. The whole variable domain, filled in from reference TRBV9 and TRBJ2-3, reads DSGVTQTPKHLITATGQRVTLRCSPRSGDLSVYWYQQSLDQGLQFLIQYYNGEERAKGNILERFSAQQFPDLHSELNLSSLELGDSALYFCASSSRLAGSTDTQYFGPGTRLTVL.

This rearrangement joins TRBV7-2 to TRBJ1-3; D not resolved. Trimming pared 1 base from V and 4 bases from J, leaving 14 bases between. CDR1 and CDR2 (germline): SGHTA, FQGNSA. The CDR3 totals 16 residues. This CDR3 reads CASSLVLSSGGNTIYF. In DNA, the CDR3 is TGTGCCAGCAGCTTAGTTCTATCATCGGGGGGAAACACCATATATTTT.

The rearrangement joins TRBV2 to TRBJ2-3, with 7 bases matching TRBD2. V lost 7 bases, J lost 0 bases, and 1 base stayed unmatched. The CDR3 sequence is 13 residues long. Germline V gene data show CDR1 as SNHLY and CDR2 as FYNNEI. CDR3 in DNA: TGTGCCAGCAATAGCGGGAGCACAGATACGCAGTATTTT. It translates to CASNSGSTDTQYF.

This clone was detected only a few times. This chain uses TRBV4-3 with TRBJ2-1; no firm D call. This CDR3 has 17 residues. The germline CDR1 and CDR2 sequences are LGHNA and YSLEER. The V end lost 0 bases, the J end lost 7 bases, and 19 bases lay between the germline ends. CDR3 sequence (DNA): TGCGCCAGCAGCCAAGACCCTACGGGCCCTAATCGGAATGAGCAGTTCTTC. Translating gives CASSQDPTGPNRNEQFF.